The TCR beta chain described here comes from a study of response to subunit inactivated influenza vaccine (dated by TCRdb to the late 2010s). Context from the whole study: To follow how T cells responded to a trivalent subunit inactivated influenza vaccine, the researchers relied on deep quantitative profiling of the T cell receptor repertoire.

About this clonotype: Its specific antigen is unknown. Base qualities are missing; no much larger clone stands one base away.

Paper-wide results and their limitations: The authors proposed that each seasonal influenza vaccination may bring in only a limited number of new T cells.

The library was generated by RT-PCR. Sequencing instrument: Illumina HiSeq 2500. Clones were called with MiXCR by TCRdb after fastp trimmed the public reads at Q25, and only in-frame beta chains were retained. Rows with one shared CDR3 protein collapse into an entry with the most common genes and DNA. Within this sample are around 850,000 distinct CDR3 sequences, with less than 20% of them counted one time only. The ten biggest clones cover approximately 10% of the sample. The germline V gene (reference sequence) sets CDR1 to DFQATT and CDR2 to SNEGSKA. Trimming takes 6 bases off V and 4 bases off J; junction bases not matched to a gene: 10. Taken from cysteine to phenylalanine, the CDR3 has 14 residues. Solely the CDR3 DNA is kept, with 42 bases framed from the first base.

This receptor was identified in a man aged 45-60 years who received an inactivated influenza vaccine. Donor details come from another sample of the same person, matched by shared clones. The sequences come from PBMCs from blood, collected roughly 5 days after vaccination. The V gene is TRBV20-1 and the J gene is TRBJ2-5; 8 nucleotides in the junction match TRBD2. The nucleotides read TGCAGTGCCACAAGCGGGAGCAGCATAGAGACCCAGTACTTC. It is translated as CSATSGSSIETQYF.